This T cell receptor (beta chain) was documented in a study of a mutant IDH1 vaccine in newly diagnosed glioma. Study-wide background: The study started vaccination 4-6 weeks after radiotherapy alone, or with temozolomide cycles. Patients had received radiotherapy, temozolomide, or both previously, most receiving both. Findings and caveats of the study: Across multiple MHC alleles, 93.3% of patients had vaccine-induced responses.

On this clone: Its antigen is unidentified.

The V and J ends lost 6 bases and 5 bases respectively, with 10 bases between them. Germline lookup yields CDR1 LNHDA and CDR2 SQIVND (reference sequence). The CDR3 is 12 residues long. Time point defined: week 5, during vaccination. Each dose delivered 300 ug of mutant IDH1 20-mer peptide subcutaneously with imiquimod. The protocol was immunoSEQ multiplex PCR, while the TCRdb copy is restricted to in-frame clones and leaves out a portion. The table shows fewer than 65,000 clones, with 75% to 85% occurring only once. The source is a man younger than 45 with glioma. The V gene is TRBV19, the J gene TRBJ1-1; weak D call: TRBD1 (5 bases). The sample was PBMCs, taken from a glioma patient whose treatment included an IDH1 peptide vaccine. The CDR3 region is CASRAGWTEAFF. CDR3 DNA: TGTGCCAGTAGAGCAGGGTGGACTGAAGCTTTCTTT.